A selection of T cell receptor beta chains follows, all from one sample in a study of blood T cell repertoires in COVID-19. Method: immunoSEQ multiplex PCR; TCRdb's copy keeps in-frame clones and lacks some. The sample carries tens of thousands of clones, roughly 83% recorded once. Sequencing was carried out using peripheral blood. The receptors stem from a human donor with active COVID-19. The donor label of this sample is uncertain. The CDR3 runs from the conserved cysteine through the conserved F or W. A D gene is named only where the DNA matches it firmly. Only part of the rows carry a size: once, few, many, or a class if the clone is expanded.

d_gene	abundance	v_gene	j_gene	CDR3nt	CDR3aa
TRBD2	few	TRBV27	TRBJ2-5	TGTGCCAGCAGTTCCAAAGCGGGGGAGACCCAGTACTTC	CASSSKAGETQYF
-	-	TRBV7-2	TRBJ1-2	TGTGCCAGCAGCTTAGGGGTCGGCAGGACTAACTATGGCTACACCTTC	CASSLGVGRTNYGYTF
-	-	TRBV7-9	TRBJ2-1	TGTGCCAGCAGCTTAGCGAACGGGGGAGATTTAAGCTCCTACAATGAGCAGTTCTTC	CASSLANGGDLSSYNEQFF
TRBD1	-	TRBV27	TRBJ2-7	TGTGCCAGCAGTTTAAATATGTTGGGACAGCAGAACTACGAGCAGTACTTC	CASSLNMLGQQNYEQYF
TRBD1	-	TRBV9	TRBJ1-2	TGTGCCAGCAGCGTAGGGACAGGGGGCTATGGCTACACCTTC	CASSVGTGGYGYTF
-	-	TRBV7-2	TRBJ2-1	TGTGCCAGCAGCTTTGGTGGCCTCTACAATGAGCAGTTCTTC	CASSFGGLYNEQFF
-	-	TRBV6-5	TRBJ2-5	TGTGCCAGCAGTCCCGCGGAGGGGCGGGAGACCCAGTACTTC	CASSPAEGRETQYF
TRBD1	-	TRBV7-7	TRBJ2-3	TGTGCTAGCAGCTCGGGACAGGTTAGCACAGATACGCAGTATTTT	CASSSGQVSTDTQYF
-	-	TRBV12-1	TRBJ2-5	TGTGCCAGCAGCTTTAAAATCGTAGTGCAGGGGAGAGAAGAGACCCAGTACTTC	CASSFKIVVQGREETQYF
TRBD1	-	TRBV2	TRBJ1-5	TGTGCCAGCAGTGAGGACAGGCGAGGTCAGCCCCAGCATTTT	CASSEDRRGQPQHF
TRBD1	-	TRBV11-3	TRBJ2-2	TGTGCCAGTAGACAGGGGGCGAACACCGGGGAGCTGTTTTTT	CASRQGANTGELFF
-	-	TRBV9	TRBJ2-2	TGTGCCAGCAGCGTAGGGCAGGGGGAGCTGTTTTTT	CASSVGQGELFF
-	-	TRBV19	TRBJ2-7	TGTGCCAGTAGTATAGCTCTAGACGACGAGCAGTACTTC	CASSIALDDEQYF
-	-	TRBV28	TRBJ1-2	TGTGCCAGCAGACCAGGTTCTTATGGCTACACCTTC	CASRPGSYGYTF
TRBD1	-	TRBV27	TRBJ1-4	TGTGCCAGCACCCACAGGGGGCGCGGTGAAAAACTGTTTTTT	CASTHRGRGEKLFF
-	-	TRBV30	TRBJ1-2	TGTGCCTCCAATGAGTGGGGCATCAGGGACTATGGCTACACCTTC	CASNEWGIRDYGYTF
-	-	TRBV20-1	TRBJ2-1	TGCAGTGCTAGAGATAGTGATGAGCAGTTCTTC	CSARDSDEQFF
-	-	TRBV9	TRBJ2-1	TGTGCCAGCAGCGTACTCGGCAATGAGCAGTTCTTC	CASSVLGNEQFF
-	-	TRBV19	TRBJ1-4	TGTGCCAGTACCCCGGGGTGGGCCAGTGGGGAAAAACTGTTTTTT	CASTPGWASGEKLFF
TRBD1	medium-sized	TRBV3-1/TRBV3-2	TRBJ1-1	TGTGCCAGCAGCCACCTCACAGGGGACACTGAAGCTTTCTTT	CASSHLTGDTEAFF
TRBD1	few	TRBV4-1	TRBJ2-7	TGCGCCAGCAGCCAAGCGACAGGGACCTACGAGCAGTACTTC	CASSQATGTYEQYF
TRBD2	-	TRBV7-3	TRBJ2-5	TGTGCCAGCAGCTTAACGTCCTTTATCGGCCCGACTAGCGGTGAGTTGGAGACCCAGTACTTC	CASSLTSFIGPTSGELETQYF
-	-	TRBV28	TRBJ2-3	TGTGCCAGCCTCGATGTAGGGAGGGGGGCAGATACGCAGTATTTT	CASLDVGRGADTQYF
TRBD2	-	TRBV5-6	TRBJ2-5	TGTGCCAGCAGCACATCGGGACTAGCGGTCAAACAAGAGACCCAGTACTTC	CASSTSGLAVKQETQYF